This entry describes one T cell receptor beta chain. This sample is drawn from a study of cytomegalovirus exposure and HLA in healthy donors. Primers for the PCR totalled 60 Vbeta and 13 Jbeta. The table came from immunoSEQ multiplex PCR; TCRdb's copy has only in-frame clones and leaves some out. Of about 300,000 clones in the sample, 86% were seen once. Trimming shortened V by 0 bases and J by 2 bases, and 15 bases separated the two germline ends. From germline, CDR1 is LNHNV and CDR2 YYDKDF (reference sequence). This CDR3 is 17 amino acids long. The chain carries TRBV15 and TRBJ2-3; D is possibly TRBD2 (6 bases). Sequencing was performed on PBMCs. The TCR sequence derives from a man in his forties in good health and CMV-seropositive. CDR3 region: CATSRDNSGPYTDTQYF. CDR3 bases: TGTGCCACCAGCAGAGATAATAGCGGTCCTTACACAGATACGCAGTATTTT.